A single sample is the source of the 15 T cell receptor beta chains below, sequenced in a study of blood T cells in healthy people across ages. A sample-barcoded 5' primer and a J-beta primer mix were used in a second PCR of about 7 to 12 cycles. From the 5' RACE reads, TCRdb called clonotypes with MiXCR, one entry per CDR3 protein. Altogether about 1.1 million distinct CDR3 sequences are present, 35% to 40% being singletons, with the ten largest covering about an eighth. Sequenced sample: blood. The source of these receptors is a man aged 18 to 29 in good health.

V gene TRBV4-1 combines with J gene TRBJ2-5; D ambiguous. The V gene lost 2 bases and the J gene lost 11 bases, with 21 bases spanning the gap. Germline V gene lookup returns CDR1 MGHRA and CDR2 YSYEKL. The CDR3 covers 15 residues. CDR3 residues: CASSQSLNFDNEQYF. The CDR3, as DNA: TGCGCCAGCAGCCAATCACTGAATTTTGATAATGAGCAGTACTTC.

The J gene is TRBJ1-1, the V gene TRBV12-3 or TRBV12-4; TRBD1 agrees at 8 bases. The CDR3 length is 14 residues. V dropped 4 bases and J dropped 3; count of bases not matched to a gene: 4. This CDR3 is CASSWGQDHTEAFF. The CDR3 DNA sequence: TGTGCCAGCAGTTGGGGACAGGACCACACTGAAGCTTTCTTT.

This chain uses TRBV29-1 with TRBJ1-1, with TRBD1 as a possible D gene (5 bases). Germline CDR1 and CDR2: SQVTM and ANQGSEA. This CDR3 is built from 12 residues. V shed 4 bases and J shed 5 bases, with 11 bases lying between them. CDR3 sequence reads: CSVAPRATEAFF. The CDR3 DNA sequence: TGCAGCGTTGCCCCCAGGGCGACTGAAGCTTTCTTT.

This clonotype was counted many times. The gene calls are TRBV4-3 and TRBJ2-1; TRBD2 matches 7 bases. The germline V gene has CDR1 LGHNA and CDR2 YSLEER. The CDR3 covers 16 residues. The V and J ends lost 0 bases and 6 bases, in that order; junction bases with no gene match: 8. This CDR3 is CASSQDRGGNLNEQFF. DNA for the CDR3: TGCGCCAGCAGCCAAGACCGCGGGGGAAACCTCAATGAGCAGTTCTTC.

The chain recombines TRBV4-3 with TRBJ1-1, with 7 bases fitting TRBD1. Germline V gives CDR1 LGHNA, CDR2 YSLEER. The trim removed 1 base at V and 5 bases at J, leaving 4 bases unmatched. The CDR3 runs 14 residues. The CDR3 DNA sequence: TGCGCCAGCAGCCAAGGGGCAGGGGGGACTGAAGCTTTCTTT. It is translated as CASSQGAGGTEAFF.

This clonotype was counted a few times. The V gene is TRBV20-1, the J gene TRBJ1-5; tentatively, D is TRBD1 (6 bases). The ends were cut back, 8 bases at V and 4 bases at J, with 12 bases in the middle. Germline V CDR1 and CDR2: DFQATT, SNEGSKA (reference sequence). The CDR3 has 12 residues. CDR3 sequence: CSMGGRNQPQHF. For the CDR3, the DNA is TGCAGTATGGGGGGCAGGAATCAGCCCCAGCATTTT.

This clonotype was counted a few times. The V call is TRBV7-9, the J call TRBJ1-1; D is possibly TRBD1 (5 bases). Germline CDR1 SEHNR, CDR2 FQNEAQ (reference sequence). The CDR3 contains 15 residues. V was trimmed by 6 bases and J by 11 bases, leaving 25 bases between them. For the CDR3, the DNA is TGTGCCAGCAGTCGAGGAGGTGAAGAGGGGTCAGTGGCTTTCTTT. Its translation: CASSRGGEEGSVAFF.

This clonotype was counted many times. The chain employs TRBV6-2 or TRBV6-3 and TRBJ2-7, with a possible D match to TRBD1 (5 bases). This CDR3 has 14 residues. The V gene's germline CDR1 is MNHEY and CDR2 SVGEGT. Trimming removed 5 bases from V and 1 base from J, with 12 bases in between. CDR3: CASSPRQLSYEQYF. In DNA, the CDR3 is TGTGCCAGCAGTCCCAGACAGTTATCCTACGAGCAGTACTTC.

This chain connects TRBV4-2 to TRBJ1-5; possibly TRBD1 for D (5 bases). The CDR3 is 16 residues long. V shed 0 bases and J shed 4 bases, with 13 bases lying between them. Germline CDR1 is LGHNA and CDR2 is YNFKEQ. This CDR3 is CASSQDGADLNQPQHF. The CDR3 bases are TGTGCCAGCAGCCAAGACGGGGCCGACCTAAATCAGCCCCAGCATTTT.

This sequence joins TRBV29-1 and TRBJ2-3; 10 nucleotides match TRBD2. In germline, CDR1 is SQVTM, CDR2 ANQGSEA. The CDR3 consists of 15 residues. V lost 7 bases and J lost 0; bases outside the gene matches: 7. The CDR3: CSAIRTSGSTDTQYF. The CDR3, as DNA: TGCAGCGCGATCCGGACTAGCGGTAGCACAGATACGCAGTATTTT.

This clonotype occurred a few times. This sequence joins TRBV4-3 and TRBJ1-2, with 7 bases lining up with TRBD1. Per germline, CDR1 LGHNA and CDR2 YSLEER. The CDR3 is 16 residues long. The V and J ends lost 4 bases and 8 bases, in that order; junction bases with no gene match: 16. The CDR3 coding sequence is TGCGCCAGCAGCCCAGCGGTCGGGACAGCCCATATCGGCTACACCTTC. This sequence encodes CASSPAVGTAHIGYTF.

This clonotype was found many times. The chain has TRBV9 and TRBJ2-2; no reliable D call. The CDR3 extends over 15 amino acids. Germline CDR1 SGDLS, CDR2 YYNGEE. V was trimmed by 2 bases and J by 6 bases, leaving 14 bases between them. For the CDR3, the DNA is TGTGCCAGCAGCGTCGAGGACCATCTGGCCGGGGAGCTGTTTTTT. This codes for CASSVEDHLAGELFF.

This chain links TRBV7-8 with TRBJ2-2, with 8 bases fitting TRBD2. The germline V gene has CDR1 SGHVS and CDR2 FQNEAQ. This CDR3 is 15 amino acids long. The J segment lost 7 bases and the V segment lost 3 bases, leaving 7 bases of the junction unmatched. The CDR3 sequence: CASSLLAGVGGELFF. CDR3 nucleotides: TGTGCCAGCAGCTTGCTAGCGGGCGTCGGCGGGGAGCTGTTTTTT.

This clonotype was counted between two and nine times. The chain is built from TRBV10-3 and TRBJ2-3; the match to TRBD1 covers 9 bases. The CDR3 loop spans 13 amino acids. Germline lookup yields CDR1 ENHRY and CDR2 SYGVKD. The junction had 4 bases not matched to a gene; V was cut back by 9 bases and J by 3 bases. The CDR3 region has the DNA TGTGCCATGGGACAGGGAAGGACAGATACGCAGTATTTT. This sequence encodes CAMGQGRTDTQYF.

This clonotype was counted only a few times. The chain links TRBV4-1 to TRBJ2-2, with 8 bases fitting TRBD1. With 4 bases clipped from V and 3 bases from J, the junction kept 4 bases outside the gene matches. The CDR3 is made up of 15 amino acids. Germline V gene sequence: CDR1 MGHRA, CDR2 YSYEKL. The CDR3 sequence is CASSPEDRDTGELFF. CDR3 nucleotides: TGCGCCAGCAGCCCTGAGGACAGGGACACCGGGGAGCTGTTTTTT.